What follows are 13 T cell receptor beta chains derived from one specimen sequenced in a study of OX40 agonist ivuxolimab in advanced cancers. TCRdb's copy holds only in-frame clones and misses some; the assay was immunoSEQ multiplex PCR. The data show 70,000 to 90,000 clones, about 86% seen once. Here the sequenced sample was CD4+ or CD8+ T cells sorted from blood, taken in a trial of the OX40 agonist ivuxolimab. All receptors derive from an adult with an advanced solid tumor such as melanoma, head and neck, liver or kidney cancer.

This rearrangement joins TRBV10-1 to TRBJ2-7; a weak D match, TRBD1 (6 bases). Per germline, CDR1 WNHNN and CDR2 SYGVQD (reference sequence). The V end lost 6 bases, the J end lost 2 bases, and 11 bases lay between the germline ends. The CDR3 spans 13 residues. This CDR3 reads CASSAGQTYEQYF. Here the CDR3 DNA reads TGCGCCAGCAGCGCCGGACAGACCTACGAGCAGTACTTC.

In the case of this clone: This sequence may be a read error, since a much larger clone differs from it by one base. Other nucleotide sequences in the sample specify the same CDR3. The chain combines TRBV6-1 with TRBJ1-1; no clear D gene. CDR3 length: 11 amino acids. Germline lookup yields CDR1 MNHNS and CDR2 SASEGT. The V end lost 8 bases, the J end lost 7 bases, and 11 bases lay between the germline ends. The CDR3 DNA reads TGTGCCAGCTCCCGACAAGGTGAAGCTTTCTTT. It codes for CASSRQGEAFF.

This clone was seen only once. The junction shows a germline mismatch at one end, possibly a read error. The rearrangement uses TRBV5-1 and TRBJ2-5, with TRBD1 identical over 10 bases. Looked up from germline, CDR1 is SGHRS and CDR2 is YFSETQ. This CDR3 has 14 amino acids. The CDR3 sequence is CASSLGQGQGRIDF. The DNA for the CDR3 is TGCGCCAGCAGCTTGGGACAGGGACAGGGGAGAATCGACTTC.

The chain uses TRBV18 and TRBJ2-2; 8 nucleotides match TRBD1. Trimming took 6 bases from V and 1 from J; bases not matched to a gene: 4. Germline V CDR1 and CDR2: KGHSH, LQKENI. The CDR3 spans 15 residues. CDR3 coding DNA: TGTGCCAGCTCGCTCGGGACAGGGAACACCGGGGAGCTGTTTTTT. Translating gives CASSLGTGNTGELFF. Full variable domain (remainder filled in from reference TRBV18 and TRBJ2-2): NAGVMQNPRHLVRRRGQEARLRCSPMKGHSHVYWYRQLPEEGLKFMVYLQKENIIDESGMPKERFSAEFPKEGPSILRIQQVVRGDSAAYFCASSLGTGNTGELFFGEGSRLTVL.

The chain couples TRBV5-1 to TRBJ2-2; D possibly matches TRBD1 or TRBD2 (5 bases each). The CDR3 spans 13 residues. The germline gives CDR1 SGHRS, CDR2 YFSETQ. V was pared by 5 bases and J by 4 bases, with 9 bases between. The CDR3 DNA is TGCGCCAGCAGAGTTGGGGGCACCGGGGAGCTGTTTTTT. This codes for CASRVGGTGELFF.

This clone showed up many times. The chain links TRBV19 to TRBJ1-5; possibly TRBD1 for D (6 bases). CDR3 length: 14 amino acids. Trimming removed 4 bases at V and 0 bases at J, with 7 bases between. The germline CDR1 and CDR2 sequences are LNHDA and SQIVND (reference sequence). CDR3 DNA: TGTGCCAGTAGTAAGGGGGATAGCAATCAGCCCCAGCATTTT. Its protein product is CASSKGDSNQPQHF. The entire variable domain, with the rest obtained from reference TRBV19 and TRBJ1-5, is as follows: DGGITQSPKYLFRKEGQNVTLSCEQNLNHDAMYWYRQDPGQGLRLIYYSQIVNDFQKGDIAEGYSVSREKKESFPLTVTSAQKNPTAFYLCASSKGDSNQPQHFGDGTRLSIL.

The chain uses TRBV7-2 and TRBJ2-5, with TRBD1 as a possible D gene (5 bases). Between the trimmed V and J ends, which lost 4 bases and 5 bases, there was a span of 17 bases. The CDR3 has 15 residues. From germline, CDR1 is SGHTA and CDR2 FQGNSA. CDR3 sequence: CASSSQGVVEETQYF. For the CDR3, the DNA is TGTGCCAGCAGCTCTCAAGGGGTGGTCGAGGAGACCCAGTACTTC.

The J gene is TRBJ1-2, the V gene TRBV5-1; the D is unclear. Trimming shortened V by 4 bases and J by 4 bases, and 17 bases separated the two germline ends. The CDR3 is 15 residues long. Per the germline V gene, CDR1 is SGHRS and CDR2 is YFSETQ. CDR3 sequence (DNA): TGCGCCAGCAGCCGATTGGTTGATTTCGGCTATGGCTACACCTTC. It codes for CASSRLVDFGYGYTF.

V usage is TRBV30 and J usage is TRBJ1-4; unclear D gene. The CDR3 consists of 13 residues. The V and J ends lost 2 bases and 3 bases respectively, with 7 bases between them. CDR1 is GTSNPN, CDR2 SVGIG, per germline (reference sequence). For the CDR3, the DNA is TGTGCCTGGAGTCAGGCGGCTAATGAAAAACTGTTTTTT. Translated: CAWSQAANEKLFF.

The V gene is TRBV7-6, the J gene TRBJ2-1; D remains ambiguous. V gave up 2 bases and J gave up 8 bases, with 7 bases separating them. Germline V gene data show CDR1 as SGHVS and CDR2 as FNYEAQ. The CDR3 is 12 residues long. The CDR3 here is CASSLLSYEQFF. The CDR3, as DNA: TGTGCCAGCAGCTTACTGTCTTATGAGCAGTTCTTC.

This chain connects TRBV27 to TRBJ2-1, with 10 nucleotides matching TRBD2. The trim removed 6 bases at V and 5 bases at J, leaving 10 bases unmatched. Germline assignment: CDR1 MNHEY and CDR2 SMNVEV (reference sequence). This CDR3 has 16 amino acids. The CDR3 region is CASSPPGLAIHNEQFF. The CDR3 bases are TGTGCCAGCAGCCCTCCGGGACTAGCGATTCACAATGAGCAGTTCTTC.

The chain recombines TRBV7-6 with TRBJ2-5; no definite D call. V lost 5 bases to trimming and J lost 5 bases, with 9 bases between them. Germline-derived CDR1 and CDR2 are SGHVS and FNYEAQ. The CDR3 has 12 amino acids. The CDR3 loop reads CASSPTLETQYF. CDR3 nucleotide sequence: TGTGCCAGCAGCCCAACTTTGGAGACCCAGTACTTC.

This clone was observed a single time. V gene TRBV14 combines with J gene TRBJ2-7; the match to TRBD2 covers 8 bases. Germline V gene sequence: CDR1 SGHDN, CDR2 FVKESK. The CDR3 loop spans 15 amino acids. The ends lost 2 bases at V and 4 bases at J; junction bases unmatched: 7. CDR3 bases: TGTGCCAGCAGCCAACTTGGCGGGGGGAGGTACGAGCAGTACTTC. Translated: CASSQLGGGRYEQYF. The entire variable domain, with the rest obtained from reference TRBV14 and TRBJ2-7, is as follows: EAGVTQFPSHSVIEKGQTVTLRCDPISGHDNLYWYRRVMGKEIKFLLHFVKESKQDESGMPNNRFLAERTGGTYSTLKVQPAELEDSGVYFCASSQLGGGRYEQYFGPGTRLTVT.